A selection of T cell receptor beta chains follows, all from one sample in a study of blood T cell repertoires in COVID-19. Assay: immunoSEQ multiplex PCR; the TCRdb copy retains only in-frame clones and omits some. The table has roughly 130,000 clones, less than 85% seen once; the top ten hold about 12%. What was sequenced was peripheral blood. The source is a woman aged 55-70 years with acute or convalescent COVID-19. CDR3s include the opening cysteine and the closing phenylalanine or tryptophan. The D gene is left open where the match is weak. Clone size is stated in some rows and not others, as once, few, many or a class when expanded.

size	D	V	J	CDR3	DNA
.	TRBD1	TRBV4-1	TRBJ1-2	CASSQGGGVRDRVGYTF	TGCGCCAGCAGCCAAGGGGGGGGAGTCCGGGACAGGGTTGGCTACACCTTC
.	.	TRBV3-1/TRBV3-2	TRBJ1-2	CASSQGHRDGYTF	TGTGCCAGCAGCCAAGGGCACAGGGATGGCTACACCTTC
.	.	TRBV10-2	TRBJ1-5	CASRPPGANQPQHF	TGCGCCAGCAGACCTCCGGGAGCTAATCAGCCCCAGCATTTT
.	TRBD1	TRBV2	TRBJ2-5	CASSGQAGKTQYF	TGTGCCAGCAGCGGACAGGCCGGAAAGACCCAGTACTTC
large	TRBD1	TRBV27	TRBJ1-1	CASSLQGTVNTEAFF	TGTGCCAGCAGCCTGCAAGGGACAGTGAACACTGAAGCTTTCTTT
.	TRBD1	TRBV6-5	TRBJ1-2	CASSPGQAHDMAF	TGTGCCAGCAGTCCCGGACAGGCCCACGACATGGCCTTC
.	TRBD1	TRBV5-6	TRBJ1-6	CASGAGGPYNSPLHF	TGTGCCAGCGGGGCAGGGGGCCCCTATAATTCACCCCTCCACTTT
few	.	TRBV9	TRBJ2-1	CASSPTGQASNEQFF	TGTGCCAGCAGCCCTACAGGGCAAGCAAGCAATGAGCAGTTCTTC
.	.	TRBV6-5	TRBJ1-2	CASTRTGGIYGYTF	TGTGCCAGCACCAGAACGGGGGGGATTTATGGCTACACCTTC
.	.	TRBV2	TRBJ1-5	CASSPGFSNQPQHF	TGTGCCAGCAGCCCCGGGTTTAGCAATCAGCCCCAGCATTTT
once	.	TRBV29-1	TRBJ1-1	CSVNPGVLNTEAFF	TGCAGCGTTAACCCAGGGGTCTTGAACACTGAAGCTTTCTTT
.	.	TRBV15	TRBJ2-1	CATSRDTDPWYNEQFF	TGTGCCACCAGCAGAGATACAGATCCTTGGTACAATGAGCAGTTCTTC
.	.	TRBV27	TRBJ1-1	CASSLAQLNTEAFF	TGTGCCAGCAGTCTAGCCCAGTTGAACACTGAAGCTTTCTTT
.	.	TRBV6-5	TRBJ2-3	CASREGPGSDTQYF	TGTGCCAGCAGGGAGGGCCCCGGGTCAGATACGCAGTATTTT
.	TRBD2	TRBV30	TRBJ2-5	CAWRSGGGQYF	TGTGCCTGGAGATCGGGCGGGGGCCAGTACTTC
.	TRBD1	TRBV6-5	TRBJ1-5	CASSYTWTGDQPQHF	TGTGCCAGCAGTTACACATGGACAGGTGATCAGCCCCAGCATTTT
.	.	TRBV19	TRBJ1-5	CASSLNQPQHF	TGTGCCAGTAGTTTAAATCAGCCCCAGCATTTT
once	.	TRBV5-1	TRBJ2-3	CASSAAGSTDTQYF	TGCGCCAGCAGCGCAGCGGGCAGCACAGATACGCAGTATTTT
.	TRBD1	TRBV9	TRBJ1-2	CASSPYWGGQGVDGYTF	TGTGCCAGCAGCCCCTACTGGGGGGGACAGGGGGTAGATGGCTACACCTTC
.	TRBD1	TRBV19	TRBJ1-2	CAARDRGDSSFYGYTF	TGTGCCGCCCGAGACAGGGGTGATAGTTCGTTCTATGGCTACACCTTC
.	.	TRBV5-1	TRBJ1-1	CASSPPSAGNTEAFF	TGCGCCAGCAGCCCGCCGAGTGCAGGGAACACTGAAGCTTTCTTT
once	.	TRBV3-1/TRBV3-2	TRBJ1-2	CASSQAGARGYTF	TGTGCCAGCAGCCAAGCTGGGGCGAGAGGCTACACCTTC
.	.	TRBV18	TRBJ1-3	CASSPPGLEGNTIYF	TGTGCCAGCTCACCACCGGGACTCGAGGGAAACACCATATATTTT
.	.	TRBV30	TRBJ1-6	CAWCSKETNSPLHF	TGTGCCTGGTGTAGTAAGGAGACGAATTCACCCCTCCACTTT
few	TRBD1	TRBV18	TRBJ1-1	CASSPSLTGGLTEAFF	TGTGCCAGCTCACCATCCCTGACAGGGGGGCTTACTGAAGCTTTCTTT
.	TRBD1	TRBV3-1/TRBV3-2	TRBJ1-2	CASSPITGGPYGYTF	TGTGCCAGCAGCCCTATAACAGGGGGCCCCTATGGCTACACCTTC
.	.	TRBV19	TRBJ1-5	CASSGRWGDLGNQPQHF	TGTGCCAGTAGTGGGAGGTGGGGGGATTTGGGCAATCAGCCCCAGCATTTT
.	.	TRBV6-1	TRBJ2-3	CASSERSGSTDTQYF	TGTGCCAGCAGTGAACGGAGCGGGTCCACAGATACGCAGTATTTT
.	.	TRBV20-1	TRBJ2-3	CSARRLDTQYF	TGCAGTGCTCGGAGGCTTGATACGCAGTATTTT
.	.	TRBV12-3/TRBV12-4	TRBJ1-6	CASSLNRESPLHF	TGTGCCAGCAGTTTGAACAGGGAATCACCCCTCCACTTT
.	.	TRBV6-5	TRBJ2-2	CASSFGTLNTGELFF	TGTGCCAGCAGTTTCGGGACACTAAACACCGGGGAGCTGTTTTTT
.	TRBD1	TRBV30	TRBJ2-7	CAWSPGQYEQYF	TGTGCCTGGAGTCCGGGACAGTACGAGCAGTACTTC
.	TRBD1	TRBV11-1	TRBJ2-7	CASSQPGTARPYEQYF	TGTGCCAGCAGCCAGCCCGGGACAGCCAGACCCTACGAGCAGTACTTC
.	.	TRBV4-1	TRBJ1-2	CASKIGTAQGGYTF	TGCGCCAGCAAAATTGGCACAGCCCAGGGAGGCTACACCTTC
.	TRBD1	TRBV29-1	TRBJ1-2	CSVGQGAVGGYTF	TGCAGCGTAGGCCAGGGGGCGGTTGGTGGCTACACCTTC
.	.	TRBV24-1	TRBJ2-3	CATSDEQGTDTQYF	TGTGCCACCAGTGATGAACAGGGCACAGATACGCAGTATTTT
few	.	TRBV25-1	TRBJ1-1	CASGQTGIFAEAFF	TGTGCCAGCGGGCAAACAGGGATTTTCGCTGAAGCTTTCTTT
.	TRBD1	TRBV9	TRBJ1-4	CASSVEEDRVGEKLFF	TGTGCCAGCAGCGTGGAGGAGGACAGGGTAGGGGAAAAACTGTTTTTT
.	.	TRBV11-2	TRBJ1-3	CASSSSPGNTIYF	TGTGCCAGCAGCTCGTCCCCCGGAAACACCATATATTTT
.	TRBD1	TRBV6-5	TRBJ1-5	CASSWTGLNQPQHF	TGTGCCAGCAGTTGGACAGGCTTGAATCAGCCCCAGCATTTT
.	.	TRBV4-2	TRBJ1-1	CASSQIRTVNTEAFF	TGTGCCAGCAGCCAAATAAGGACAGTAAACACTGAAGCTTTCTTT
.	.	TRBV7-7	TRBJ2-3	CASSPTQSVTQYF	TGTGCCAGCAGCCCCACTCAATCCGTTACGCAGTATTTT
few	TRBD1	TRBV9	TRBJ1-2	CASSDGTGKNYTF	TGTGCCAGCAGCGACGGGACAGGGAAGAACTACACCTTC
.	TRBD2	TRBV24-1	TRBJ2-3	CATSDLSGPGLAGSTDTQYF	TGTGCCACCAGTGATTTAAGCGGTCCGGGACTAGCGGGGAGCACAGATACGCAGTATTTT
many	.	TRBV7-9	TRBJ1-5	CASSLDGQSGQPQHF	TGTGCCAGCAGCTTAGACGGACAGTCTGGTCAGCCCCAGCATTTT
once	TRBD2	TRBV7-9	TRBJ2-5	CASSLGTAGGQETQYF	TGTGCCAGCAGCTTAGGCACAGCGGGGGGGCAAGAGACCCAGTACTTC
few	.	TRBV28	TRBJ1-2	CASSSHDRNLGYTF	TGTGCCAGCAGCTCTCATGACAGGAATCTTGGCTACACCTTC
once	.	TRBV10-1	TRBJ1-3	CASSEFRAGNTIYF	TGCGCCAGCAGTGAGTTTCGGGCTGGAAACACCATATATTTT
.	.	TRBV5-4	TRBJ2-3	CASSLQGGTDTQYF	TGTGCCAGCAGCTTGCAGGGAGGAACAGATACGCAGTATTTT
.	TRBD1	TRBV24-1	TRBJ1-5	CATSDPGQGGSNQPQHF	TGTGCCACCAGTGACCCCGGACAGGGGGGAAGCAATCAGCCCCAGCATTTT